This TCR beta chain was sequenced in a study of blood T cell repertoires in COVID-19 (dated by TCRdb to the early 2020s). Broadly, across the study: Samples from collaborators originated in the United States, Italy and Spain and spanned both the acute and convalescent phases of COVID-19. The material from the prospective study consisted of cDNA or gDNA derived from T cells, B-cell-depleted T cells, or PBMCs. Deeply sampled blood TCRbeta repertoires from subjects exposed to, actively infected with, or recovered from COVID-19 were included in the dataset. The samples were drawn from the first 160 participants of the ongoing ImmuneRACE study and from more than 1,000 subjects provided by 6 global collaborators. A freely available public database, intended as a resource for researchers studying the immune response to SARS-CoV-2, is where the repertoires were released. Where available, HLA class I and class II types were taken from metadata supplied by the sample provider and were not determined by assay-based typing. Nearly every sample came with metadata listing a de-identified subject ID, COVID-19 status, age in years and sex. What the work shows at the level of the full study, not this receptor alone: The amount of clinical and demographic metadata varied by source and participant and was provided uncurated.

The sample holds a few counts of this clone. This clone's antigen is unknown. Within one base of it there is no much larger clone, and no base qualities were kept. Collaborating institutions collected whole blood in K2EDTA tubes following their own protocols. For TCRbeta analysis, collaborators shipped samples as frozen whole blood, isolated PBMCs, or DNA extracted from either of those sample types. From the germline V gene (reference sequence), CDR1 is LNHDA and CDR2 is SQIVND. V loses 5 bases at its end and J loses 2 bases; junction bases beyond the gene matches: 7. There are 17 amino acids in the CDR3, from cysteine to phenylalanine inclusive. Only CDR3 DNA remains: 51 bases, in frame from the first base. TCRbeta CDR3 regions were amplified from genomic DNA by means of the immunoSEQ Assay, a bias-controlled multiplex PCR. The study's own analysis went as follows. The number of nucleated cells in each sample was estimated from the amplification of reference gene primers within the assay. Sequence reads were collapsed and filtered to measure the absolute abundance of every unique TCRbeta CDR3 rearrangement. For each sample, productive Simpson clonality was calculated by taking the square root of Simpson's diversity index across productive rearrangements. Entries here come from immuneACCESS through TCRdb and include only in-frame sequences with V and J called. Some clones fail to appear in such tables; in the studies checked, an unresolved V gene covers under half of the shortfall, and the cause of the remainder is unknown. That table furnishes V, J and clone size, whereas the DNA furnished D and trimming. Present in this sample are approximately 100,000 clones, around 83% of which were seen just once. The ten most abundant clones make up roughly 3.4% of the sample.

Sequencing was performed on peripheral blood. The sequence came from a woman of 80 years or more with active or convalescent COVID-19. Recombination connected TRBV19 to TRBJ2-2, with TRBD2 identical over 11 junction bases. The DNA sequence is given as TGTGCCAGTAGTCTCTGGGGACTAGCGGAAAACACCGGGGAGCTGTTTTTT. Translated, it gives CASSLWGLAENTGELFF.